This T cell receptor beta chain derives from a study of blood T cell repertoires in COVID-19. Study as a whole: Material from acute and convalescent COVID-19 was sourced from the United States, Italy and Spain.

Participants' reported clinical history set cohort assignment. Donors in Cohort 3 counted as recovered after two negative PCRs, clearance, or symptom resolution. The CDR3 spans 15 residues. V was clipped by 5 bases and J by 3 bases; unmatched bases: 7. In germline, CDR1 is SGHNT, CDR2 YENEEA. As originally analysed: Quantification of nucleated cells was approximated via reference gene primer amplification. The repertoire was sequenced with immunoSEQ multiplex PCR; TCRdb's copy has only in-frame clones and lacks some. The V and J calls and clone size are taken from that table; D and trimming were inferred from the DNA. The sample consists of some 300,000 clones, 88% of them appearing once.

The receptor's source is a woman younger than 45 who had recovered from COVID-19. Sequenced sample: PBMCs or T cells enriched from blood (not recorded which). The J gene is TRBJ1-1, the V gene TRBV11-3; 9 positions match TRBD1. CDR3 in amino acids: CASSPLQGAHTEAFF. CDR3 nucleotide sequence: TGTGCCAGCAGCCCGTTACAGGGGGCACACACTGAAGCTTTCTTT.